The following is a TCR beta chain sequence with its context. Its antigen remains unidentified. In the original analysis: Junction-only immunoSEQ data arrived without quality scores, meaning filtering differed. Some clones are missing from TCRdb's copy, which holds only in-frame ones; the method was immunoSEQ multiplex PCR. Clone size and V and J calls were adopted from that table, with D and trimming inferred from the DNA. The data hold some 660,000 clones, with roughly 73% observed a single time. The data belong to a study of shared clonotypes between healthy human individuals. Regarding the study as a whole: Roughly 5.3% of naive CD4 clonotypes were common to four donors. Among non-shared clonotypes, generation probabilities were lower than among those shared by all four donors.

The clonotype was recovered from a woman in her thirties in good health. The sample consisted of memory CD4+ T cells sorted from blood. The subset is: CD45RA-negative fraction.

CDR3 sequence reads: CASSQDQAYTIYF. The CDR3 DNA is TGCGCCAGCAGCCAAGACCAGGCGTACACCATATATTTT. The V and J genes are TRBV4-1 and TRBJ1-3; D remains ambiguous. Germline V lookup: CDR1 MGHRA, CDR2 YSYEKL. This CDR3 comprises 13 residues. V was trimmed by 0 bases and J by 8 bases, leaving 8 bases between them.